The 3 T cell receptor beta chains below come from one sample, sequenced in a study of spatial heterogeneity in lung cancer. Findings and limits, study-wide: Tumor mutation count correlated with how many alpha and beta TCRs expanded intratumorally.

Their antigens are not known. Indicated time point: sample taken at primary tumor resection. TCRdb reprocessed the 5' RACE reads via MiXCR and lists one record per CDR3 protein. The sample comprises about 24,000 distinct CDR3 sequences, 8% to 10% of which are singletons, and 7.7% rests with the top ten. The sample consisted of lung tumor tissue, taken at surgery. The receptor source for this set is a male donor with early-stage non-small cell lung cancer.

By frequency in the sample, this clonotype is medium-sized (0.01 to 0.1%). The V gene is TRBV6-2 or TRBV6-3, the J gene TRBJ1-6; the match to TRBD1 covers 7 bases. This CDR3 has 15 residues. Trimming removed 6 bases from V and 10 bases from J; junction bases left unmatched: 12. CDR1 is MNHEY, CDR2 SVGEGT, per germline. The CDR3 protein is CASSPPRTGLSPLHF. CDR3 DNA sequence: TGTGCCAGCAGCCCCCCTAGGACAGGACTCTCACCCCTCCACTTT.

This clonotype has at least ten counts. V gene TRBV20-1 combines with J gene TRBJ1-1, with D hard to call. V was clipped by 7 bases and J by 0 bases, with 15 bases between them. The CDR3 covers 14 residues. Germline CDR1 DFQATT, CDR2 SNEGSKA (reference sequence). The CDR3 spells CSVTGDGMNTEAFF. The CDR3 DNA sequence: TGCAGTGTAACGGGCGATGGGATGAACACTGAAGCTTTCTTT.

V usage is TRBV5-1 and J usage is TRBJ2-7; 11 nucleotides match TRBD2. J was trimmed by 5 bases and V by 4 bases; bases with no gene match: 14. The CDR3 consists of 17 residues. Looked up from germline, CDR1 is SGHRS and CDR2 is YFSETQ. Here the CDR3 DNA reads TGCGCCAGCAGCATTCTCAACCGAACTAGCGGGAGAAACGAGCAGTACTTC. Translation: CASSILNRTSGRNEQYF. Variable domain in full (rest from reference TRBV5-1 and TRBJ2-7): KAGVTQTPRYLIKTRGQQVTLSCSPISGHRSVSWYQQTPGQGLQFLFEYFSETQRNKGNFPGRFSGRQFSNSRSEMNVSTLELGDSALYLCASSILNRTSGRNEQYFGPGTRLTVT.